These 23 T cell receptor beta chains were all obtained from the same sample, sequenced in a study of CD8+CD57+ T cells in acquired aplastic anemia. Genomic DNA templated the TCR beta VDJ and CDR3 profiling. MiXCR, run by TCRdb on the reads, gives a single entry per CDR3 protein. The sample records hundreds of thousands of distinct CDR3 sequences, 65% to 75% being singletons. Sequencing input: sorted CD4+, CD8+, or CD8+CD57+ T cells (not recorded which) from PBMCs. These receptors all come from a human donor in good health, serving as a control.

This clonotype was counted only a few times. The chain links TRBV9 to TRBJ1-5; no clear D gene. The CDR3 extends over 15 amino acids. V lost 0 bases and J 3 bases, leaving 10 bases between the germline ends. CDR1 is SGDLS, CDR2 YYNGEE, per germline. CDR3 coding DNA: TGTGCCAGCAGCGTAGCGCACGGACCCAATCAGCCCCAGCATTTT. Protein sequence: CASSVAHGPNQPQHF.

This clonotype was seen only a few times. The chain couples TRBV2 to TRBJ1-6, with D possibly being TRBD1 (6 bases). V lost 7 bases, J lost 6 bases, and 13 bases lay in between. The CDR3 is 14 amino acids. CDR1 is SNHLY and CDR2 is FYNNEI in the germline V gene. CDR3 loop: CASIGTGSNSPLHF. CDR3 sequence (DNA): TGTGCCAGCATAGGAACAGGGAGTAATTCACCCCTCCACTTT.

CDR3: CASSGQNGIVPYEQYF. CDR3 in DNA: TGTGCCAGCAGCGGTCAGAACGGGATAGTCCCCTACGAGCAGTACTTC. The chain has TRBV25-1 and TRBJ2-7; a weak D match, TRBD2 (5 bases). From germline, CDR1 is MGHDK and CDR2 SYGVNS. V was cut by 6 bases and J by 2 bases, with 20 bases left in between. The CDR3 length is 16 residues.

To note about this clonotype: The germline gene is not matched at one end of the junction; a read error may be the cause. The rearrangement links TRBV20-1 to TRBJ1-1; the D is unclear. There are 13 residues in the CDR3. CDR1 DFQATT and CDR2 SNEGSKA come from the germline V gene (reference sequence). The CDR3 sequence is CSDRPELNIEAFF. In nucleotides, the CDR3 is TGCAGTGATAGACCTGAACTGAACATAGAAGCTTTCTTT.

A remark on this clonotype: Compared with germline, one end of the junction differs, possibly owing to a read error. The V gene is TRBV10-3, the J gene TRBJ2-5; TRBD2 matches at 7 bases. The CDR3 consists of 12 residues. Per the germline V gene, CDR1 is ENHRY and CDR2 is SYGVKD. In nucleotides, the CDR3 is TGTGCCATCAGTAGGGAGGGCGGGACCCACAACTTC. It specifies CAISREGGTHNF.

In nucleotides, the CDR3 is TGTGCCAGCAGGTACCGCGGGACATCGTACGAGCAGTACTTC. Encoded protein: CASRYRGTSYEQYF. V usage is TRBV7-2 and J usage is TRBJ2-7; D might be TRBD1 or TRBD2, each matching 6 bases. This CDR3 comprises 14 residues. From germline, CDR1 is SGHTA and CDR2 FQGNSA. V lost 6 bases and J lost 4, with 16 bases in between. Full variable domain (remainder filled in from reference TRBV7-2 and TRBJ2-7): GAGVSQSPSNKVTEKGKDVELRCDPISGHTALYWYRQSLGQGLEFLIYFQGNSAPDKSGLPSDRFSAERTGGSVSTLTIQRTQQEDSAVYLCASRYRGTSYEQYFGPGTRLTVT.

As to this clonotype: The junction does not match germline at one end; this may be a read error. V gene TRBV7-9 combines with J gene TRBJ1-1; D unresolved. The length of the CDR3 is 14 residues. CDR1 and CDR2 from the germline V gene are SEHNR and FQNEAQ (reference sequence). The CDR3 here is CASSFGGGYNEPLF. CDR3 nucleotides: TGTGCCAGCAGCTTTGGTGGAGGCTATAACGAACCCCTCTTT.

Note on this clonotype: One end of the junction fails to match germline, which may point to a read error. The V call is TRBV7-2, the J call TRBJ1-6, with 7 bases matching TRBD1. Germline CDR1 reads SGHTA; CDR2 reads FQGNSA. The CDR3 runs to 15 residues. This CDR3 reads CASSTGQWYNSPPHF. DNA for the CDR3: TGTGCCAGCAGCACGGGACAGTGGTATAATTCACCCCCCCACTTT.

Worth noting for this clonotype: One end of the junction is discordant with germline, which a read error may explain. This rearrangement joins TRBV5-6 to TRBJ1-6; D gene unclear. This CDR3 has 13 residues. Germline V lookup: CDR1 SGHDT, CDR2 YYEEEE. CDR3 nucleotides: TGTGCCTGCAGCGTACCGGGAACTTCACCCCTCCACTTT. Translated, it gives CACSVPGTSPLHF. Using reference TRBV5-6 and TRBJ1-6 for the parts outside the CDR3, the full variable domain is DAGVTQSPTHLIKTRGQQVTLRCSPKSGHDTVSWYQQALGQGPQFIFQYYEEEERQRGNFPDRFSGHQFPNYSSELNVNALLLGDSALYLCACSVPGTSPLHFGNGTRLTVT.

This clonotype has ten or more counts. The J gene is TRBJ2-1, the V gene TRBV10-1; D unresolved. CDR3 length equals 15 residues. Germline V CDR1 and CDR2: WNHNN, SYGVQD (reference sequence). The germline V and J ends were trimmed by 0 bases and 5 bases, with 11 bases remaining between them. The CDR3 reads CASSESSLGNNEQFF. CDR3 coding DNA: TGCGCCAGCAGTGAGTCGAGCTTAGGGAACAATGAGCAGTTCTTC.

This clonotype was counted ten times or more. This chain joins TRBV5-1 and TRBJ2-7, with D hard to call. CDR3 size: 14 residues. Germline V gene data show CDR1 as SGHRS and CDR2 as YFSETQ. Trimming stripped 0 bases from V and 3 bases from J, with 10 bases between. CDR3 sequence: CASSLESDIYEQYF. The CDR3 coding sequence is TGCGCCAGCAGCTTGGAGTCAGATATCTACGAGCAGTACTTC.

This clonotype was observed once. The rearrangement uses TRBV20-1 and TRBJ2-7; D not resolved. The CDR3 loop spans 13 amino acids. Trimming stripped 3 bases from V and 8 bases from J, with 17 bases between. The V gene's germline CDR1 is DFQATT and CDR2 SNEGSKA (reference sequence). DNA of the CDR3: TGCAGTGCTAGGGGCAGGATTACTTCACAGCAGTACTTC. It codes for CSARGRITSQQYF.

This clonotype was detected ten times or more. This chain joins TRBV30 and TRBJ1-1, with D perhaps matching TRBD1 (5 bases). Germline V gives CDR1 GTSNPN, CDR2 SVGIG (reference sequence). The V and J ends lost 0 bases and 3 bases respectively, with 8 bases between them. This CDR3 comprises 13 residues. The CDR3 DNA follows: TGTGCCTGGAGTGTATCCAGGGACACTGAAGCTTTCTTT. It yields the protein CAWSVSRDTEAFF.

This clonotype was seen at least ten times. CDR3 loop: CASSISGHTSTDTQYF. The DNA for the CDR3 is TGTGCCAGCAGCATTAGTGGGCACACTAGCACAGATACGCAGTATTTT. The gene calls are TRBV9 and TRBJ2-3, with no clear D. Germline CDR1 and CDR2: SGDLS and YYNGEE. Trimming removed 4 bases from V and 0 bases from J, with 15 bases in between. The CDR3 is made up of 16 amino acids.

For the CDR3, the DNA is TGTGCCAGCAGCTACGGAGCGGGGGGGAACACAGATACGCAGTATTTT. This sequence encodes CASSYGAGGNTDTQYF. This rearrangement joins TRBV12-3 or TRBV12-4 to TRBJ2-3; 10 bases are a match to TRBD2. The CDR3 is made up of 16 amino acids. V lost 6 bases and J lost 2; bases outside the gene matches: 8.

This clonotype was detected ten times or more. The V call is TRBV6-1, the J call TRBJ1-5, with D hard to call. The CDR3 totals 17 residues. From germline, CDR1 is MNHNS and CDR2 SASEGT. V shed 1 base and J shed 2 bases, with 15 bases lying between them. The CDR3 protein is CASSEGTLRSGNQPQHF. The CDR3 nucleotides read TGTGCCAGCAGTGAAGGGACTTTAAGGTCTGGCAATCAGCCCCAGCATTTT.

The CDR3 nucleotides are TGTGCCACCAGAGCGACAGCGCTCTACGAGCAGTACTTC. Translated, it gives CATRATALYEQYF. The chain uses TRBV15 and TRBJ2-7; a possible D gene is TRBD1 (5 bases). There are 13 residues in the CDR3. CDR1 and CDR2 from the germline V gene are LNHNV and YYDKDF (reference sequence). V gave up 6 bases and J gave up 3 bases, with 12 bases separating them.

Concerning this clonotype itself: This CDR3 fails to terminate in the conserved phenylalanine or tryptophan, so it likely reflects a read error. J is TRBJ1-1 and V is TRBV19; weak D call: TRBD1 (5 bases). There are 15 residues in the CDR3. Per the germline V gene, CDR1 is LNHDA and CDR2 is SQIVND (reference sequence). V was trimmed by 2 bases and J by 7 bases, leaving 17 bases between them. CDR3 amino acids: CASSIQGGGFVEAFT. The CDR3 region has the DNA TGTGCCAGTAGTATACAGGGTGGAGGGTTTGTTGAAGCTTTCACC.

CDR3: CASSLVEGRGDTQYF. In DNA, the CDR3 is TGTGCCAGCAGCTTAGTGGAGGGGCGGGGAGATACGCAGTATTTT. The V call is TRBV7-9, the J call TRBJ2-3; D may be TRBD2 (6 bases). Germline assignment: CDR1 SEHNR and CDR2 FQNEAQ (reference sequence). Trimming pared 1 base from V and 5 bases from J, leaving 13 bases between. CDR3 length: 15 amino acids.

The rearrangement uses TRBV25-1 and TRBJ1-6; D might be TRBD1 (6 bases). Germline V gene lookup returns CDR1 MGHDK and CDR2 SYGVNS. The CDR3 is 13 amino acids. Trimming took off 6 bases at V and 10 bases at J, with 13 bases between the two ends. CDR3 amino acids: CASSLDRRSPLHF. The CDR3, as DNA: TGTGCCAGCAGCTTAGACAGGCGATCACCCCTCCACTTT.

In DNA form, the CDR3 reads TGTGCCAGCAGTCTTGGACAGCATAGGGGCTACACCTTC. Residues: CASSLGQHRGYTF. This chain links TRBV12-3 or TRBV12-4 with TRBJ1-2; D is possibly TRBD1 (6 bases). This CDR3 contains 13 residues. Trimming left V 5 bases short and J 8 bases short, with 15 bases between.

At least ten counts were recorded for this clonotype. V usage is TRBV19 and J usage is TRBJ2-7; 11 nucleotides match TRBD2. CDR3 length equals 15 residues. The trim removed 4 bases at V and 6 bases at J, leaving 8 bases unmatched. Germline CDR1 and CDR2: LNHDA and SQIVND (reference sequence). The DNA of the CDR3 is TGTGCCAGTAGTAAATCTAGCGGGGGGCGCCGCGAGCAGTACTTC. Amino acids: CASSKSSGGRREQYF.

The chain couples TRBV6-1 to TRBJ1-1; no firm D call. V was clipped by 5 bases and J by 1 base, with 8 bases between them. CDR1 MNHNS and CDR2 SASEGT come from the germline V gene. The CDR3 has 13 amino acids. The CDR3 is CASSLQRNTEAFF. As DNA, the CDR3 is TGTGCCAGCAGTCTACAGAGGAACACTGAAGCTTTCTTT.